Listed below are T cell receptor beta chains from one sample, sequenced in a study of blood T cell repertoires in COVID-19. The repertoire was sequenced with immunoSEQ multiplex PCR; TCRdb's copy has only in-frame clones and lacks some. The table records some 48,000 clones, 82% of them present only once. Sample: peripheral blood. The receptors derive from a human donor with acute or convalescent COVID-19. The donor label of this sample is uncertain. Each CDR3 is given with its conserved first and last residue. Each record gives: D gene, J gene, clone size, V gene, CDR3 DNA, CDR3 protein. A D gene is named only where the DNA matches it firmly. The size field is filled for only some rows; it gives once, few, many or a size class.

d_gene: TRBD2
j_gene: TRBJ2-3
abundance: .
v_gene: TRBV9
CDR3nt: TGTGCCAGCAGCAGGCTGCCCAGGACTAGCGGGGCCACAGATACGCAGTATTTT
CDR3aa: CASSRLPRTSGATDTQYF

d_gene: TRBD1
j_gene: TRBJ2-7
abundance: few
v_gene: TRBV18
CDR3nt: TGTGCCAGCTCACCTCCCTCCGGGACAGGTATCTACGAGCAGTACTTC
CDR3aa: CASSPPSGTGIYEQYF

d_gene: .
j_gene: TRBJ1-1
abundance: .
v_gene: TRBV7-2
CDR3nt: TGTGCCAGCAGCTCATTTCCAGGGGACACTGAAGCTTTCTTT
CDR3aa: CASSSFPGDTEAFF

d_gene: TRBD1
j_gene: TRBJ1-3
abundance: .
v_gene: TRBV2
CDR3nt: TGTGCCAGCAGTCGGGACAGGGGGACGGGAAACACCATATATTTT
CDR3aa: CASSRDRGTGNTIYF

d_gene: .
j_gene: TRBJ1-1
abundance: few
v_gene: TRBV29-1
CDR3nt: TGCAGCGTTGTTGGGGCGTCGGGCGGTTCTCAAGCTTTCTTT
CDR3aa: CSVVGASGGSQAFF

d_gene: TRBD2
j_gene: TRBJ2-7
abundance: once
v_gene: TRBV9
CDR3nt: TGTGCCAGCAGCGAGGGAGCGGGGGCGTACGAGCAGTACTTC
CDR3aa: CASSEGAGAYEQYF

d_gene: TRBD1
j_gene: TRBJ1-2
abundance: once
v_gene: TRBV3-1/TRBV3-2
CDR3nt: TGTGCCAGCAGCCAAGACACAGGGGCCTCTGGAGACTATGGCTACACCTTC
CDR3aa: CASSQDTGASGDYGYTF

d_gene: .
j_gene: TRBJ1-3
abundance: .
v_gene: TRBV12-3/TRBV12-4
CDR3nt: TGTGCCAGCAGTTTAGGTCCGCTCAGCATATATTTT
CDR3aa: CASSLGPLSIYF

d_gene: .
j_gene: TRBJ1-5
abundance: .
v_gene: TRBV15
CDR3nt: TGTGCCACCAGAGAGGATCAAGGACAGAATAATCAGCCCCAGCATTTT
CDR3aa: CATREDQGQNNQPQHF

d_gene: TRBD2
j_gene: TRBJ2-1
abundance: once
v_gene: TRBV7-2
CDR3nt: TGTGCCAGCAGCCCGACTAGCAATATGGGCAATGAGCAGTTCTTC
CDR3aa: CASSPTSNMGNEQFF

d_gene: .
j_gene: TRBJ2-1
abundance: .
v_gene: TRBV6-5
CDR3nt: TGTGCCAGCACGGACTTTTTTTCCGCCCCCGGTGAGCAGTTCTTC
CDR3aa: CASTDFFSAPGEQFF

d_gene: TRBD2
j_gene: TRBJ2-7
abundance: .
v_gene: TRBV24-1
CDR3nt: TGTGCCACCAGTGATTCGGGACTAGCGGCCTACGAGCAGTACTTC
CDR3aa: CATSDSGLAAYEQYF

d_gene: TRBD1
j_gene: TRBJ2-1
abundance: .
v_gene: TRBV4-3
CDR3nt: TGCGCCAGCAGCCAGAGAACACAGGGGGGCGAGCAGTTCTTC
CDR3aa: CASSQRTQGGEQFF

d_gene: TRBD1
j_gene: TRBJ1-1
abundance: .
v_gene: TRBV7-2
CDR3nt: TGTGCCAGCAGAGGACAGGCGAACACTGAAGCTTTCTTT
CDR3aa: CASRGQANTEAFF

d_gene: .
j_gene: TRBJ1-1
abundance: .
v_gene: TRBV7-2
CDR3nt: TGTGCCAGCAGCTTAGGGGCAGGCTTTAGGGGCACTGAAGCTTTCTTT
CDR3aa: CASSLGAGFRGTEAFF

d_gene: .
j_gene: TRBJ2-3
abundance: .
v_gene: TRBV29-1
CDR3nt: TGCAGCGTTAAGCGACTCGAGCAACGGGGGGATACGCAGTATTTT
CDR3aa: CSVKRLEQRGDTQYF

d_gene: .
j_gene: TRBJ1-6
abundance: .
v_gene: TRBV27
CDR3nt: TGTGCCAGCAGTTTAACCGCGGTAGGCAATAATTCACCCCTCCACTTT
CDR3aa: CASSLTAVGNNSPLHF

d_gene: TRBD2
j_gene: TRBJ2-4
abundance: .
v_gene: TRBV6-2/TRBV6-3
CDR3nt: TGTGCCAGCAGTTACTCGTCGGCAGGGAGGGAGCGGGCCAAAAACATTCAGTACTTC
CDR3aa: CASSYSSAGRERAKNIQYF

d_gene: TRBD2
j_gene: TRBJ2-7
abundance: .
v_gene: TRBV6-2/TRBV6-3
CDR3nt: TGTGCCAGCAGTTCACAGAGCGGGAGAAAATACGAGCAGTACTTC
CDR3aa: CASSSQSGRKYEQYF

d_gene: TRBD1
j_gene: TRBJ1-5
abundance: .
v_gene: TRBV4-1
CDR3nt: TGCGCCAGCAGCCAAGATGAAGCCAGGGGGCAGCCCCAGCATTTT
CDR3aa: CASSQDEARGQPQHF

d_gene: TRBD1
j_gene: TRBJ1-6
abundance: .
v_gene: TRBV4-1
CDR3nt: TGCGCCAGCAGCCAGCCGAGACAGGGTATAAGTTCACCCCTCCACTTT
CDR3aa: CASSQPRQGISSPLHF

d_gene: TRBD1
j_gene: TRBJ1-5
abundance: .
v_gene: TRBV3-1/TRBV3-2
CDR3nt: TGTGCCAGCAGCCCACACAGGGGCGGACAGCCCCAGCATTTT
CDR3aa: CASSPHRGGQPQHF

d_gene: TRBD1
j_gene: TRBJ1-5
abundance: .
v_gene: TRBV6-4
CDR3nt: TGTGCCAGCAGGGGGACAGCGAATAGCAATCAGCCCCAGCATTTT
CDR3aa: CASRGTANSNQPQHF

d_gene: .
j_gene: TRBJ2-7
abundance: .
v_gene: TRBV30
CDR3nt: TGTGCCTGGAGTGGGGGGGCCTACGAGCAGTACTTC
CDR3aa: CAWSGGAYEQYF

d_gene: .
j_gene: TRBJ1-6
abundance: .
v_gene: TRBV5-4
CDR3nt: TGTGCCAGCACTAGCCGGGGGGCAGTTAATTCACCCCTCCACTTT
CDR3aa: CASTSRGAVNSPLHF

d_gene: TRBD1
j_gene: TRBJ2-7
abundance: .
v_gene: TRBV4-3
CDR3nt: TGCGCCAGCAGCCAAGGATTGGGCGGGGGACAGGGTCTCTACGAGCAGTACTTC
CDR3aa: CASSQGLGGGQGLYEQYF

d_gene: TRBD2
j_gene: TRBJ2-2
abundance: few
v_gene: TRBV7-3
CDR3nt: TGTGCCAGCAGCTTACAAGGACTAGCGGGGGTCACCGGGGAGCTGTTTTTT
CDR3aa: CASSLQGLAGVTGELFF

d_gene: .
j_gene: TRBJ1-1
abundance: .
v_gene: TRBV5-1
CDR3nt: TGCGCCAGCAGCTTGGTTCGTACAGAGAACACTGAAGCTTTCTTT
CDR3aa: CASSLVRTENTEAFF

d_gene: .
j_gene: TRBJ2-7
abundance: .
v_gene: TRBV7-8
CDR3nt: TGTGCCAGCAGCTTAGTCCCGGGTGACGAGCAGTACTTC
CDR3aa: CASSLVPGDEQYF

d_gene: .
j_gene: TRBJ2-7
abundance: .
v_gene: TRBV6-2/TRBV6-3
CDR3nt: TGTGCCAGCAGCAATTACTACGAGCAGTACTTC
CDR3aa: CASSNYYEQYF

d_gene: TRBD1
j_gene: TRBJ1-5
abundance: .
v_gene: TRBV11-3
CDR3nt: TGTGCCAGCAGCCCAGGTGGGGGGACAGTTGAACAGCCCCAGCATTTT
CDR3aa: CASSPGGGTVEQPQHF

d_gene: TRBD1
j_gene: TRBJ2-3
abundance: .
v_gene: TRBV19
CDR3nt: TGTGCCAGTAGCCACGGGACAGCAATTGGAACGCAGTATTTT
CDR3aa: CASSHGTAIGTQYF

d_gene: TRBD2
j_gene: TRBJ2-3
abundance: few
v_gene: TRBV30
CDR3nt: TGTGCCTGGAGGTCGATCATAGCGGGAGGGACACTGGGCACAGATACGCAGTATTTT
CDR3aa: CAWRSIIAGGTLGTDTQYF

d_gene: TRBD1
j_gene: TRBJ1-2
abundance: .
v_gene: TRBV7-8
CDR3nt: TGTGCCAGCAGCGCGATAGGACAGGGCCGGGGTTACTATGGCTACACCTTC
CDR3aa: CASSAIGQGRGYYGYTF

d_gene: .
j_gene: TRBJ2-2
abundance: .
v_gene: TRBV3-1/TRBV3-2
CDR3nt: TGTGCCAGCATTTCGTCGGGAGCGACCGGGGAGCTGTTTTTT
CDR3aa: CASISSGATGELFF

d_gene: .
j_gene: TRBJ2-2
abundance: .
v_gene: TRBV7-2
CDR3nt: TGTGCCAGCAGCTTATGGAGTTTCGGTAACACCGGGGAGCTGTTTTTT
CDR3aa: CASSLWSFGNTGELFF

d_gene: .
j_gene: TRBJ1-1
abundance: few
v_gene: TRBV27
CDR3nt: TGTGCCAGCAGTTTATCGCTTGCGAATACTGAAGCTTTCTTT
CDR3aa: CASSLSLANTEAFF

d_gene: .
j_gene: TRBJ1-2
abundance: .
v_gene: TRBV6-5
CDR3nt: TGTGCCAGCGGCGGGACTGCTAACTATGGCTACACCTTC
CDR3aa: CASGGTANYGYTF

d_gene: TRBD1
j_gene: TRBJ1-2
abundance: once
v_gene: TRBV19
CDR3nt: TGTGCCAGTAGCGACAGGGCGTCTAGCTATGGCTACACCTTC
CDR3aa: CASSDRASSYGYTF

d_gene: TRBD1
j_gene: TRBJ2-7
abundance: .
v_gene: TRBV28
CDR3nt: TGTGCCAGCAGTTTAACGGACAGGGGATTCGAGCAGTACTTC
CDR3aa: CASSLTDRGFEQYF

d_gene: TRBD1
j_gene: TRBJ1-3
abundance: .
v_gene: TRBV11-3
CDR3nt: TGTGCCAGCAGCACCCGGGACAGCAACTCTGGAAACACCATATATTTT
CDR3aa: CASSTRDSNSGNTIYF

d_gene: TRBD2
j_gene: TRBJ2-3
abundance: .
v_gene: TRBV5-1
CDR3nt: TGCGCCAGCAGCTTGGCCGTACTAGCGGGTAGCACAGATACGCAGTATTTT
CDR3aa: CASSLAVLAGSTDTQYF

d_gene: TRBD1
j_gene: TRBJ2-3
abundance: few
v_gene: TRBV9
CDR3nt: TGTGCCAGCAGCCTCACGACAGGGGGAGCAGATACGCAGTATTTT
CDR3aa: CASSLTTGGADTQYF

d_gene: .
j_gene: TRBJ2-2
abundance: .
v_gene: TRBV9
CDR3nt: TGTGCCAGCAGACAAAGGCCGGGTACCGGGGAGCTGTTTTTT
CDR3aa: CASRQRPGTGELFF

d_gene: .
j_gene: TRBJ2-7
abundance: .
v_gene: TRBV30
CDR3nt: TGTGCCTGGAGTGTAATGCGCCGCGAGCAGTACTTC
CDR3aa: CAWSVMRREQYF

d_gene: TRBD1
j_gene: TRBJ1-6
abundance: .
v_gene: TRBV27
CDR3nt: TGTGCCAGCACTGCGGGACAGGGTAATAACGGCCCCCTCCACTTT
CDR3aa: CASTAGQGNNGPLHF

d_gene: .
j_gene: TRBJ2-1
abundance: .
v_gene: TRBV30
CDR3nt: TGTGCCTGGAGTGTATCCGGGGACATCCCCCACAATGAGCAGTTCTTC
CDR3aa: CAWSVSGDIPHNEQFF

d_gene: .
j_gene: TRBJ1-2
abundance: .
v_gene: TRBV28
CDR3nt: TGTGCCAGCAGTTTAGGGCAGAACTATGGCTACACCTTC
CDR3aa: CASSLGQNYGYTF

d_gene: .
j_gene: TRBJ2-5
abundance: .
v_gene: TRBV5-6
CDR3nt: TGTGCCAGCAGCTCTGACTACCAAGAGACCCAGTACTTC
CDR3aa: CASSSDYQETQYF

d_gene: TRBD1
j_gene: TRBJ1-2
abundance: .
v_gene: TRBV24-1
CDR3nt: TGTGCCACCAATGGGGGACAGGGGGCTGATGGCTACACCTTC
CDR3aa: CATNGGQGADGYTF

d_gene: .
j_gene: TRBJ2-5
abundance: .
v_gene: TRBV11-3
CDR3nt: TGTGCCAGCAGTTGGGGCGATCAGACCCAGTACTTC
CDR3aa: CASSWGDQTQYF

d_gene: .
j_gene: TRBJ1-5
abundance: once
v_gene: TRBV6-2/TRBV6-3
CDR3nt: TGTGCCAGCAGTTACGCAGGACTAAATCAGCCCCAGCATTTT
CDR3aa: CASSYAGLNQPQHF

d_gene: .
j_gene: TRBJ2-3
abundance: .
v_gene: TRBV19
CDR3nt: TGTGCCAGTAGTATTATTGGAGGGGACTCAGATACGCAGTATTTT
CDR3aa: CASSIIGGDSDTQYF

d_gene: .
j_gene: TRBJ1-6
abundance: .
v_gene: TRBV7-2
CDR3nt: TGTGCCAGCAGTCTCGATTCACCCCTCCACTTT
CDR3aa: CASSLDSPLHF

d_gene: TRBD2
j_gene: TRBJ2-7
abundance: .
v_gene: TRBV14
CDR3nt: TGTGCCAGCAGCCCCGGATTCGTACTAGCGGGTGACTACGAGCAGTACTTC
CDR3aa: CASSPGFVLAGDYEQYF

d_gene: .
j_gene: TRBJ1-5
abundance: once
v_gene: TRBV19
CDR3nt: TGTGCCAGTGTTGAAAGGGGCGCGGGCAATCAGCCCCAGCATTTT
CDR3aa: CASVERGAGNQPQHF

d_gene: .
j_gene: TRBJ1-3
abundance: .
v_gene: TRBV28
CDR3nt: TGTGCCAGCACCGAAGCGGGGGCTAGAGACGCTGGAAACACCATATATTTT
CDR3aa: CASTEAGARDAGNTIYF

d_gene: .
j_gene: TRBJ1-6
abundance: .
v_gene: TRBV6-5
CDR3nt: TGTGCCAGCAGGACAGTTAATTCACCCCTCCACTTT
CDR3aa: CASRTVNSPLHF